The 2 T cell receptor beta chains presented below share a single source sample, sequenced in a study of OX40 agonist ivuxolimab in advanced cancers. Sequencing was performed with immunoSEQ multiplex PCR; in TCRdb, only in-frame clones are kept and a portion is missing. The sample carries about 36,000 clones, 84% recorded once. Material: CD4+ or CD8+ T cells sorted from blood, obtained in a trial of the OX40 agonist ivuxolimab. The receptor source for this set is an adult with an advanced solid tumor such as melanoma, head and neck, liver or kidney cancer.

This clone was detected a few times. CDR3 loop: CASSQDYVGTEAFF. For the CDR3, the DNA is TGTGCCAGCAGCCAAGATTACGTCGGCACTGAAGCTTTCTTT. The chain is built from TRBV4-2 and TRBJ1-1; D is unclear. The V end was cut by 0 bases, the J end by 4 bases, with 9 bases between. The CDR3 has 14 residues. CDR1 LGHNA and CDR2 YNFKEQ come from the germline V gene.

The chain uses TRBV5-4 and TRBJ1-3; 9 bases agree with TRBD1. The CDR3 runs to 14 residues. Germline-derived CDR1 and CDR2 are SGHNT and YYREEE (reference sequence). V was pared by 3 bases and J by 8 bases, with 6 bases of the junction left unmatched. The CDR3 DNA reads TGTGCCAGCAGCTCGGACAGGGGCCTAGACACCATATATTTT. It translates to CASSSDRGLDTIYF.